The 27 T cell receptor beta chains given below trace back to one sample, sequenced in a study of control samples from healthy donors and cancer patients. Sequencing was performed with immunoSEQ multiplex PCR; in TCRdb, only in-frame clones are kept and a portion is missing. Of about 140,000 clones in the sample, about 90% were seen once. Sequencing was carried out using blood. The receptors derive from a man aged 18 to 30 in good health.

This clone appeared a single time. The chain carries TRBV5-1 and TRBJ1-2, with D unresolved. V dropped 3 bases and J dropped 4 bases, with 10 bases sitting between them. Looked up from germline, CDR1 is SGHRS and CDR2 is YFSETQ. The CDR3 is made up of 13 amino acids. CDR3 nucleotides: TGCGCCAGCAGCTCCTTCATCAGCTATGGCTACACCTTC. This codes for CASSSFISYGYTF.

The chain combines TRBV27 with TRBJ2-6; D might be TRBD1 (5 bases). Looked up from germline, CDR1 is MNHEY and CDR2 is SMNVEV (reference sequence). Deletions cut 4 bases from V and 1 base from J, with 8 bases between. The CDR3 spans 15 residues. The CDR3: CASSSQGSGANVLTF. Here the CDR3 DNA reads TGTGCCAGCAGTTCTCAGGGATCTGGGGCCAACGTCCTGACTTTC. Full variable domain (missing parts from reference TRBV27 and TRBJ2-6): EAQVTQNPRYLITVTGKKLTVTCSQNMNHEYMSWYRQDPGLGLRQIYYSMNVEVTDKGDVPEGYKVSRKEKRNFPLILESPSPNQTSLYFCASSSQGSGANVLTFGAGSRLTVL.

The V and J genes are TRBV19 and TRBJ2-1; 11 nucleotides line up with TRBD2. The CDR3 is 14 residues long. Germline trimming cut 6 bases from V and 3 bases from J; bases unmatched to any gene: 1. Germline V gives CDR1 LNHDA, CDR2 SQIVND (reference sequence). CDR3 region: CASSGLAGYNEQFF. CDR3 in DNA: TGTGCCAGTAGCGGACTAGCGGGCTACAATGAGCAGTTCTTC.

J is TRBJ1-5 and V is TRBV19, with a weak D call TRBD1 (5 bases). Germline CDR1 and CDR2: LNHDA and SQIVND (reference sequence). V lost 5 bases and J 6 bases, leaving 14 bases between the germline ends. This CDR3 has 14 amino acids. CDR3 sequence: CASSSTREIQPQHF. CDR3 DNA sequence: TGTGCCAGTAGTTCGACCAGGGAAATTCAGCCCCAGCATTTT.

This chain's CDR3 is CASSQTNNSPLHF. CDR3 bases: TGCGCCAGCAGCCAGACCAATAATTCACCCCTCCACTTT. The chain links TRBV4-3 to TRBJ1-6; the D is unclear. Germline assignment: CDR1 LGHNA and CDR2 YSLEER. The CDR3 has 13 amino acids. V dropped 3 bases and J dropped 5 bases, with 5 bases sitting between them.

This chain joins TRBV5-1 and TRBJ2-7; no clear D gene. The CDR3 has 13 residues. Trimming stripped 3 bases from V and 2 bases from J, with 9 bases between. Germline-derived CDR1 and CDR2 are SGHRS and YFSETQ. This chain's CDR3 is CASSSDGPYEQYF. CDR3 nucleotide sequence: TGCGCCAGCAGCTCTGACGGGCCCTACGAGCAGTACTTC.

The genes are TRBV10-3 and TRBJ1-1; D is perhaps TRBD1 (6 bases). The CDR3 is 15 residues long. CDR1 is ENHRY and CDR2 is SYGVKD in the germline V gene. V was shortened by 3 bases and J by 1 base, with 12 bases between the two germline ends. Here the CDR3 reads CAISDPGEPNTEAFF. The CDR3 nucleotides read TGTGCCATCAGTGACCCAGGGGAACCGAACACTGAAGCTTTCTTT.

The CDR3 spells CASRITDRGMAGYTF. The CDR3 nucleotides are TGTGCCAGCAGGATAACGGACAGGGGTATGGCTGGCTACACCTTC. The V gene is TRBV6-5, the J gene TRBJ1-2; 9 nucleotides line up with TRBD1. CDR3 size: 15 residues. V shed 6 bases and J 7 bases; nucleotides not matched to a gene: 12. The V gene's germline CDR1 is MNHEY and CDR2 SVGAGI.

A single count supports this clone. This chain uses TRBV5-1 with TRBJ2-1, with 8 nucleotides matching TRBD2. Looked up from germline, CDR1 is SGHRS and CDR2 is YFSETQ. CDR3 size: 15 residues. Trimming cost V 0 bases and J 8 bases; bases outside gene matches: 7. The CDR3 reads CASSLEGLEVHEQFF. The CDR3 DNA is TGCGCCAGCAGCTTGGAGGGACTAGAGGTCCATGAGCAGTTCTTC.

This rearrangement joins TRBV2 to TRBJ1-1, with unresolved D. V lost 8 bases and J 2 bases, leaving 9 bases between the germline ends. The CDR3 length is 12 residues. Germline CDR1 reads SNHLY; CDR2 reads FYNNEI. In DNA form, the CDR3 reads TGTGCCAGCGGAGGAGATAACACTGAAGCTTTCTTT. Protein: CASGGDNTEAFF.

This clone has only one observation. The V and J genes are TRBV19 and TRBJ1-5; D remains ambiguous. CDR3 length equals 17 residues. The germline V gene encodes CDR1 LNHDA and CDR2 SQIVND (reference sequence). Trimming left V 3 bases short and J 1 base short, with 16 bases between. Here the CDR3 DNA reads TGTGCCAGTAGTATTATCCAATCAGCAACGAGCAATCAGCCCCAGCATTTT. It is translated as CASSIIQSATSNQPQHF.

The J gene is TRBJ2-5, the V gene TRBV30, with a weak D call TRBD1 (5 bases). Per germline, CDR1 GTSNPN and CDR2 SVGIG (reference sequence). The V gene lost 4 bases and the J gene lost 0 bases, with 18 bases spanning the gap. The CDR3 consists of 16 residues. As DNA, the CDR3 is TGTGCCTGGAAACCAGGGAAGCATCAGTACCAAGAGACCCAGTACTTC. Residues: CAWKPGKHQYQETQYF.

This clone was observed a handful of times. The chain combines TRBV6-5 with TRBJ1-1; D may be TRBD1 (5 bases). This CDR3 region has 13 residues. The ends were cut back, 6 bases at V and 4 bases at J, with 12 bases in the middle. Germline CDR1 reads MNHEY; CDR2 reads SVGAGI. For the CDR3, the DNA is TGTGCCAGCAGGGGCCAGGGACGCACTGAAGCTTTCTTT. This translates into CASRGQGRTEAFF.

This chain joins TRBV5-6 and TRBJ2-7; tentatively, D is TRBD1 or TRBD2 (5 bases each). CDR1 is SGHDT, CDR2 YYEEEE, per germline. Trimming left V 6 bases short and J 3 bases short, with 19 bases between. The CDR3 loop spans 15 amino acids. The CDR3 loop reads CASNSGAGSYYEQYF. Written as DNA, the CDR3 is TGTGCCAGCAACTCTGGGGCAGGGAGCTACTACGAGCAGTACTTC.

The rearrangement uses TRBV7-6 and TRBJ2-7; possible D gene TRBD1, 6 bases. The V gene's germline CDR1 is SGHVS and CDR2 FNYEAQ. The CDR3 contains 14 residues. V lost 1 base and J 7 bases, leaving 14 bases between the germline ends. CDR3 DNA: TGTGCCAGCAGCTTAGGGGGGCCCCCTATGGAGCAGTACTTC. It is translated as CASSLGGPPMEQYF.

Details on this clone: At one of its ends the junction is not consistent with the germline gene, which may arise from a read error. The CDR3 sequence is CASSIDVTGLFF. The CDR3 nucleotides are TGTGCCAGTAGTATAGATGTGACAGGACTCTTCTTC. The V and J genes are TRBV19 and TRBJ1-2; possibly TRBD1 for D (6 bases). The CDR3 extends over 12 amino acids. Looked up from germline, CDR1 is LNHDA and CDR2 is SQIVND (reference sequence).

The rearrangement joins TRBV3-1 (or the pseudogene TRBV3-2) to TRBJ1-1; 7 positions match TRBD1. V lost 5 bases to trimming and J lost 1 base; unmatched junction nucleotides: 1. Germline V gene data show CDR1 as LGHDT and CDR2 as YNNKEL (reference sequence). There are 13 residues in the CDR3. In nucleotides, the CDR3 is TGTGCCAGCAGCGGGACAGCGAACACTGAAGCTTTCTTT. Amino acid sequence: CASSGTANTEAFF.

The rearrangement uses TRBV5-1 and TRBJ2-7; weak D call: TRBD1 (6 bases). This CDR3 region has 14 residues. CDR1 is SGHRS, CDR2 YFSETQ, per germline. The V end lost 0 bases, the J end lost 5 bases, and 12 bases lay between the germline ends. The DNA of the CDR3 is TGCGCCAGCAGCTTGGTGGGGGCGCAGAACGAGCAGTACTTC. Translating gives CASSLVGAQNEQYF.

V and J are TRBV6-6 and TRBJ2-1, with D maybe TRBD1 (6 bases). V was trimmed by 6 bases and J by 0 bases, leaving 12 bases between them. The CDR3 is 15 amino acids. CDR1 MNHNY and CDR2 SVGAGI come from the germline V gene (reference sequence). DNA of the CDR3: TGTGCCAGCAGCTCAAGGGGGAGCTCCTACAATGAGCAGTTCTTC. Protein sequence: CASSSRGSSYNEQFF.

The V gene is TRBV12-3 or TRBV12-4, the J gene TRBJ1-1; perhaps TRBD1 as D (6 bases). The CDR3 is made up of 13 amino acids. V was shortened by 0 bases and J by 11 bases, with 13 bases between the two germline ends. CDR3 region: CASSLALGGPAFF. In DNA form, the CDR3 reads TGTGCCAGCAGTTTAGCGCTCGGGGGCCCTGCTTTCTTT.

The rearrangement uses TRBV11-2 and TRBJ2-1; perhaps D is TRBD1 or TRBD2 (5 bases each). CDR1 SGHAT and CDR2 FQNNGV come from the germline V gene. Trimming removed 3 bases at V and 2 bases at J, with 11 bases between. This CDR3 comprises 15 residues. The CDR3 sequence: CASSLLRGTYNEQFF. CDR3 DNA sequence: TGTGCCAGCAGCTTGCTCCGGGGCACCTACAATGAGCAGTTCTTC.

The chain links TRBV5-1 to TRBJ1-1; D unresolved. Germline V lookup: CDR1 SGHRS, CDR2 YFSETQ. V was shortened by 1 base and J by 0 bases, with 10 bases between the two germline ends. CDR3 length: 15 residues. CDR3 in amino acids: CASSLRQDLNTEAFF. CDR3 coding DNA: TGCGCCAGCAGCTTGAGGCAAGACCTGAACACTGAAGCTTTCTTT.

The chain employs TRBV7-6 and TRBJ2-3; D possibly uses TRBD1 or TRBD2 (5 bases each). Trimming left V 7 bases short and J 2 bases short, with 13 bases between. The germline gives CDR1 SGHVS, CDR2 FNYEAQ. The CDR3 is 14 residues long. The CDR3 loop is CASNGGAFTDTQYF. DNA of the CDR3: TGTGCCAGCAATGGGGGAGCTTTCACAGATACGCAGTATTTT.

V and J are TRBV2 and TRBJ2-1, with D possibly matching TRBD2 (6 bases). This CDR3 has 15 residues. V shed 2 bases and J shed 7 bases, with 15 bases lying between them. Germline V CDR1 and CDR2: SNHLY, FYNNEI. The CDR3 sequence: CASSEMGTYGNEQFF. CDR3 nucleotides: TGTGCCAGCAGTGAAATGGGGACTTATGGGAATGAGCAGTTCTTC.

This chain links TRBV15 with TRBJ1-2; no clear D. CDR1 LNHNV and CDR2 YYDKDF come from the germline V gene (reference sequence). V shed 7 bases and J shed 2 bases, with 17 bases lying between them. The CDR3 is made up of 15 amino acids. Here the CDR3 reads CATNTQNSANYGYTF. DNA for the CDR3: TGTGCCACCAACACCCAGAATTCGGCAAACTATGGCTACACCTTC. Full variable domain (missing parts from reference TRBV15 and TRBJ1-2): DAMVIQNPRYQVTQFGKPVTLSCSQTLNHNVMYWYQQKSSQAPKLLFHYYDKDFNNEADTPDNFQSRRPNTSFCFLDIRSPGLGDTAMYLCATNTQNSANYGYTFGSGTRLTVV.

V gene TRBV6-1 combines with J gene TRBJ1-1; 9 positions agree with TRBD1. Trimming took 4 bases from V and 6 from J; bases not matched to a gene: 24. Germline lookup yields CDR1 MNHNS and CDR2 SASEGT. This CDR3 has 20 residues. CDR3 bases: TGTGCCAGCAGTGGGAGTGGCCCCCTTGGACAGGGGCTTTCGTGGGCTGAAGCTTTCTTT. This encodes CASSGSGPLGQGLSWAEAFF.

The chain couples TRBV27 to TRBJ1-4, with D maybe TRBD1 (6 bases). This CDR3 contains 16 residues. Germline CDR1 reads MNHEY; CDR2 reads SMNVEV (reference sequence). Trimming took 5 bases from V and 0 from J, leaving 13 bases between them. This chain's CDR3 is CASSPGTHATNEKLFF. The CDR3 coding sequence is TGTGCCAGCAGTCCTGGGACACATGCAACTAATGAAAAACTGTTTTTT.